This record looks at one T cell receptor (beta chain) sequence and its context. Antigen specificity is unknown. In germline, CDR1 is MNHNS, CDR2 SASEGT. This CDR3 comprises 14 residues. Unmatched junction bases numbered 7, after V lost 6 bases and J lost 7 bases. PCR amplification relied on 60 Vbeta primers (plus 13 Jbeta primers). The repertoire was sequenced with immunoSEQ multiplex PCR; TCRdb's copy has only in-frame clones and lacks some. This table has 150,000 or so clones, about 80% appearing once. The source of the sample is a study of cytomegalovirus exposure and HLA in healthy donors. General study results and limits: Reported performance of the classifier showed diagnosis of cytomegalovirus status with high specificity and sensitivity.

The receptor was derived from a man aged 35-49 years in good health and CMV-seropositive. The chain has TRBV6-1 and TRBJ1-5; TRBD1 agrees at 9 bases. The sequencing sample was made of PBMCs. DNA for the CDR3: TGTGCCAGCAGCGCGGACAGGGGAGGACAGCCCCAGCATTTT. This gives the protein CASSADRGGQPQHF.